The source of this T cell receptor beta chain is a study of monozygotic twins with inflammatory bowel disease. Template switching incorporated UMIs with a 6-nucleotide sample barcode. TCRdb reanalyzed the 5' RACE reads and collapses them to one entry per CDR3 protein, without DNA. In total, the table holds roughly 170,000 distinct CDR3 sequences. The sequence derives from a human donor with ulcerative colitis or Crohn's disease, or a healthy co-twin of an affected twin (not recorded which). The sequenced sample consisted of blood.

This CDR3 reads CASSPHRVQTEAFF. The chain couples TRBV28 to TRBJ1-1; TCRdb indicates TRBD1, and absent DNA this call remains unverified. Per germline, CDR1 MDHEN and CDR2 SYDVKM. The CDR3 runs 14 residues. Full variable domain (missing parts from reference TRBV28 and TRBJ1-1): DVKVTQSSRYLVKRTGEKVFLECVQDMDHENMFWYRQDPGLGLRLIYFSYDVKMKEKGDIPEGYSVSREKKERFSLILESASTNQTSMYLCASSPHRVQTEAFFGQGTRLTVV.